At least ten counts were recorded for the clone carrying this T cell receptor (beta chain). The antigen remains unidentified. This specimen comes from a study of CD8+CD57+ T cells in acquired aplastic anemia. Background on the study: Recorded DNA amounts for sorted CD4+ and CD8+ cells had an average of about 3.5 ug. Healthy donors had, on average, roughly 9.8 million reads for their CD4+ cells. The study, taken as a whole, reports: Common to patients and controls were roughly 30 CD8+ CDR3 sequences. Patients and healthy controls showed no significant CD8+ Simpson's diversity difference.

CDR1 is SGHDN, CDR2 FVKESK, per germline. Trimming stripped 3 bases from V and 0 bases from J, with 9 bases between. The CDR3 runs to 16 residues. CDR3 and TCR beta VDJ profiling relied on genomic DNA as the template. Each CDR3 protein is one row after TCRdb ran MiXCR on the reads. The profile shows some 190,000 distinct CDR3 sequences, approximately 45% of them singletons. The TCR sequence derives from a human donor in good health. Sequencing used sorted CD4+, CD8+, or CD8+CD57+ T cells (not recorded which) from PBMCs. The rearrangement links TRBV14 to TRBJ1-6; D unresolved. The DNA of the CDR3 is TGTGCCAGCAGCCATCCCGCCAGCTCCTATAATTCACCCCTCCACTTT. This gives the protein CASSHPASSYNSPLHF.